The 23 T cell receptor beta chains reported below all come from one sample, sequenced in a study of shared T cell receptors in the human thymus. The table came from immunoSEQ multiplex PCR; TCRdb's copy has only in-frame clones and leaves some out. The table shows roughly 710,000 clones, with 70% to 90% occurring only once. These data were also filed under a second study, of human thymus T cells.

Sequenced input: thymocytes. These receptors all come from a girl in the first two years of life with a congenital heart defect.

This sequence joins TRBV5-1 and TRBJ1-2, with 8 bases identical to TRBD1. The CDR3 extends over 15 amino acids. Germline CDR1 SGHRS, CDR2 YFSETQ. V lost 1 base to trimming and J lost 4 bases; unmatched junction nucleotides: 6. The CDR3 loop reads CASSLYRGTFYGYTF. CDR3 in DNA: TGCGCCAGCAGCTTGTACAGGGGGACGTTCTATGGCTACACCTTC.

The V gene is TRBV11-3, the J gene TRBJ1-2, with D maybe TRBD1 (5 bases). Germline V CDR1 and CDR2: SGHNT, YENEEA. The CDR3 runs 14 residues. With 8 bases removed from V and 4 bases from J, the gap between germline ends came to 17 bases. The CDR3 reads CASVGGEIGYGYTF. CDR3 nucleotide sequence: TGTGCCAGCGTCGGGGGGGAGATCGGCTATGGCTACACCTTC.

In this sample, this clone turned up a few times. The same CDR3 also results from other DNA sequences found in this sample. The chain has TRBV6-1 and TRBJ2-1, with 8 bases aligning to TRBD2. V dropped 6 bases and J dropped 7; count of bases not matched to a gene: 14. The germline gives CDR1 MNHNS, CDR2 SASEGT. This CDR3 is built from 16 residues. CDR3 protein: CASRESVAGRHNEQFF. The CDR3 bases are TGTGCCAGCAGGGAATCGGTAGCGGGGAGACATAATGAGCAGTTCTTC.

In DNA, the CDR3 is TGTGCCAGCAGTGCAACCGGGACTAGAACCACGGGTAACACCGGGGAGCTGTTTTTT. Its protein product is CASSATGTRTTGNTGELFF. The chain recombines TRBV6-1 with TRBJ2-2; 8 bases align to TRBD2. CDR3 size: 19 residues. CDR1 is MNHNS and CDR2 is SASEGT in the germline V gene. J gave up 2 bases and V 4 bases, and 15 bases lay outside the gene matches.

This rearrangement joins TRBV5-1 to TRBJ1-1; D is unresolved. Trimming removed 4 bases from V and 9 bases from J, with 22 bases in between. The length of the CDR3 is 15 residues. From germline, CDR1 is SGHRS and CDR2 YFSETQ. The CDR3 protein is CASSPIDGLRGKAFF. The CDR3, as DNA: TGCGCCAGCAGCCCAATTGACGGATTGAGAGGTAAAGCTTTCTTT.

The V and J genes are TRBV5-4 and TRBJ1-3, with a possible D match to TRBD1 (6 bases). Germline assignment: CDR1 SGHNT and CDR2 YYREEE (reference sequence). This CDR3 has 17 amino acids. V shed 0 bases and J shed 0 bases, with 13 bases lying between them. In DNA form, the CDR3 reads TGTGCCAGCAGCTTGGGTAACAGGGATAGCTCTGGAAACACCATATATTTT. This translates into CASSLGNRDSSGNTIYF.

CDR3 loop: CASRNRVGQPQHF. CDR3 coding DNA: TGTGCCAGCAGGAACAGGGTCGGTCAGCCCCAGCATTTT. The rearrangement links TRBV6-5 to TRBJ1-5, with D tentatively TRBD1 (6 bases). This CDR3 is 13 amino acids long. Trimming cost V 6 bases and J 6 bases, with 12 bases left between them. Germline V lookup: CDR1 MNHEY, CDR2 SVGAGI.

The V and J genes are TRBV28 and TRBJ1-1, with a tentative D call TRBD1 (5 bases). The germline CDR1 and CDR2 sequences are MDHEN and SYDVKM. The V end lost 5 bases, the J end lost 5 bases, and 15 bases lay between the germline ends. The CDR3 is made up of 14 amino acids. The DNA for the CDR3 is TGTGCCAGCAGTCACCAGGGACTTTATACTGAAGCTTTCTTT. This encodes CASSHQGLYTEAFF.

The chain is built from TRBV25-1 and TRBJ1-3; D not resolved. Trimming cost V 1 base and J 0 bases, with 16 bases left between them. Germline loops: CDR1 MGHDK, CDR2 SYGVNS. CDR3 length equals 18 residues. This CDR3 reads CASSESAGNTVSGNTIYF. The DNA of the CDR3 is TGTGCCAGCAGTGAATCTGCAGGAAATACCGTCTCTGGAAACACCATATATTTT.

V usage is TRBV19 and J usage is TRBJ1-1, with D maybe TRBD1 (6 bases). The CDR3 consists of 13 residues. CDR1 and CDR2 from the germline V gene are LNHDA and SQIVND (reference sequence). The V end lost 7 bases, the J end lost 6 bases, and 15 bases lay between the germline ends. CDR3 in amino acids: CASIDTGSAEAFF. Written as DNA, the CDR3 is TGTGCCAGTATTGATACAGGGTCGGCTGAAGCTTTCTTT.

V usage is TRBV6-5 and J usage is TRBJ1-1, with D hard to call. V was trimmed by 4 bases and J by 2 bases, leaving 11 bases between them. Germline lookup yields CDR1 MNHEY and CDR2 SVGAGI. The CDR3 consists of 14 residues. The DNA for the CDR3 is TGTGCCAGCAGTTTTCGGGGTGGCAACACTGAAGCTTTCTTT. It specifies CASSFRGGNTEAFF.

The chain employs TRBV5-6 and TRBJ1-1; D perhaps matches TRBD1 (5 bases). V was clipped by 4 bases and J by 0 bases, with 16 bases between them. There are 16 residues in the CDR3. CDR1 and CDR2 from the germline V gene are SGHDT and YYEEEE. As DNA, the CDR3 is TGTGCCAGCAGCCTCAGGGTTCCCCGGATGAACACTGAAGCTTTCTTT. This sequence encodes CASSLRVPRMNTEAFF.

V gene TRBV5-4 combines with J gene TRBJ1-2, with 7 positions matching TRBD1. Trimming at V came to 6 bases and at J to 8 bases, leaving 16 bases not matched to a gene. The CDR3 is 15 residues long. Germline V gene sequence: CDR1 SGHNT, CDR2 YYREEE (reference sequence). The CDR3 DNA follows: TGTGCCAGCACCTCTTCTTTAACAGGGGTTTTGGGCTACACCTTC. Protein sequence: CASTSSLTGVLGYTF.

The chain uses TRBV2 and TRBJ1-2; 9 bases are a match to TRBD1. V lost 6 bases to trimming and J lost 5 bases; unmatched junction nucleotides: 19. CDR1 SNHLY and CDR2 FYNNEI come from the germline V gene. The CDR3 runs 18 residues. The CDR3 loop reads CASSKLDRQGVSRYGYTF. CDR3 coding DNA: TGTGCCAGCAGCAAATTGGATCGACAGGGGGTTTCAAGGTATGGCTACACCTTC.

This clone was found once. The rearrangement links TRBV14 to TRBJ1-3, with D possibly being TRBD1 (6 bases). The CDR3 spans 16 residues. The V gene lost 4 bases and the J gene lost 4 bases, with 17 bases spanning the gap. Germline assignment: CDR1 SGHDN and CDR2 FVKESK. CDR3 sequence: CASSPRTDRTGNTIYF. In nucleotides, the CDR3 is TGTGCCAGCAGCCCCCGAACAGACAGGACGGGAAACACCATATATTTT.

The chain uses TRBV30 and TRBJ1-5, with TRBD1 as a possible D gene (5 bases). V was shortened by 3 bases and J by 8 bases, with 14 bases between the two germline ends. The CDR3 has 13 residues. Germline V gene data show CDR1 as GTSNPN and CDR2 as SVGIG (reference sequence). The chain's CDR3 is CAWSEAGVEPQHF. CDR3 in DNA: TGTGCCTGGAGCGAGGCGGGGGTGGAGCCCCAGCATTTT.

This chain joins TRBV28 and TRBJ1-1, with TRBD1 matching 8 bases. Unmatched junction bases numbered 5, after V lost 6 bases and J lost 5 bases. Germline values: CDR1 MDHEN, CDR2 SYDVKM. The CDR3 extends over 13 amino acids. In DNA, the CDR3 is TGTGCCAGCAGGTGGACAGGGAAAACTGAAGCTTTCTTT. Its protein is CASRWTGKTEAFF.

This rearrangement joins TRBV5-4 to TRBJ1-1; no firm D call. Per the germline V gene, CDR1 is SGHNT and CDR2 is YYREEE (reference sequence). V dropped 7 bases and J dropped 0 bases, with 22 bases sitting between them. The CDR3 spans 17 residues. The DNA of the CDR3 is TGTGCCAGCTTCTCGGATGGCGCGGTATTCATGAACACTGAAGCTTTCTTT. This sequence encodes CASFSDGAVFMNTEAFF.

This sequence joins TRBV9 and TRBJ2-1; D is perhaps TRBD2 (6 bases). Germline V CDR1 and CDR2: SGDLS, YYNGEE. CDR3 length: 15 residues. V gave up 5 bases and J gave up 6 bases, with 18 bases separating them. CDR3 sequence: CASRPPGVIGNEQFF. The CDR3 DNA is TGTGCCAGCAGACCACCGGGGGTAATCGGCAATGAGCAGTTCTTC.

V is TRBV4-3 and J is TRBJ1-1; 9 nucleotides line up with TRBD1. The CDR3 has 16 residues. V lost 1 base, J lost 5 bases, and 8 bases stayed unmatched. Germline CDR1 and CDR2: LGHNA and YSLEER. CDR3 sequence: CASSQVLGGTGTEAFF. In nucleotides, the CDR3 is TGCGCCAGCAGCCAAGTTTTGGGAGGGACAGGGACTGAAGCTTTCTTT.

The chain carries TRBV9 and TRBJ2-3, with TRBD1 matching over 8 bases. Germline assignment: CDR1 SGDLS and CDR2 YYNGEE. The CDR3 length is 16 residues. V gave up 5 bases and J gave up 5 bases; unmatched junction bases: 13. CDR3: CASRGTRTTGGDTQYF. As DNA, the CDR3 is TGTGCCAGCAGGGGTACCCGGACCACAGGGGGAGATACGCAGTATTTT.

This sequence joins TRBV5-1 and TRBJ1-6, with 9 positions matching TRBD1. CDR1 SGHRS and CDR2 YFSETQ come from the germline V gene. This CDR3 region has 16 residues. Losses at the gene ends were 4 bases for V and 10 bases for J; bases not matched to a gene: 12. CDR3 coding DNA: TGCGCCAGCAGCGCCGGTCCGGGACAGGGCTCCTCACCCCTCCACTTT. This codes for CASSAGPGQGSSPLHF.

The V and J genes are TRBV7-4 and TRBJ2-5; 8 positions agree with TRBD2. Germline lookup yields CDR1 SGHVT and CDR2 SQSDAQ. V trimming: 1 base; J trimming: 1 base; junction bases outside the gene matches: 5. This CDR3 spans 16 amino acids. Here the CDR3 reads CASSLGVSGAQETQYF. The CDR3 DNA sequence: TGTGCCAGCAGCTTAGGCGTTAGCGGGGCCCAAGAGACCCAGTACTTC.